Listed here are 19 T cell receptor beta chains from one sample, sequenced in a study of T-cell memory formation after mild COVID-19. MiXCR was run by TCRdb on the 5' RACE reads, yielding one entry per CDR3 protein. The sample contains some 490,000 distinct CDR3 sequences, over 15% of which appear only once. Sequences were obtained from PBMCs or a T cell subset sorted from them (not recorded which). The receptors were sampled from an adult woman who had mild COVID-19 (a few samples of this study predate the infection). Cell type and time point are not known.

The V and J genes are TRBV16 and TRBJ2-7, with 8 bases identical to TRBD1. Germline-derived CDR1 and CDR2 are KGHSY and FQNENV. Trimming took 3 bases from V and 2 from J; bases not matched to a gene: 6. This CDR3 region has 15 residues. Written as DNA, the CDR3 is TGTGCCAGCAGCCATCGGACAGGGACCGCCTACGAGCAGTACTTC. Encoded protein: CASSHRTGTAYEQYF. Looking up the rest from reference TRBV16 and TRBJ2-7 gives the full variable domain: GEEVAQTPKHLVRGEGQKAKLYCAPIKGHSYVFWYQQVLKNEFKFLISFQNENVFDETGMPKERFSAKCLPNSPCSLEIQATKLEDSAVYFCASSHRTGTAYEQYFGPGTRLTVT.

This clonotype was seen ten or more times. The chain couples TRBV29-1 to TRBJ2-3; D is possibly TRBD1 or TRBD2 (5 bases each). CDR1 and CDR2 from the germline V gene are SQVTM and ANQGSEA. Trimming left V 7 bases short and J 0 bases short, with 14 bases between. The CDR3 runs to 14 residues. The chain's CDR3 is CSGKDGASTDTQYF. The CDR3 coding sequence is TGCAGCGGGAAAGACGGGGCCAGCACAGATACGCAGTATTTT.

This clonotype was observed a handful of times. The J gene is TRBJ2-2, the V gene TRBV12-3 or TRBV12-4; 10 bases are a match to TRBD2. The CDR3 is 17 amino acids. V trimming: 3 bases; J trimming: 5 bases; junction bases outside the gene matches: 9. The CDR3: CASSFYSGLAPTGELFF. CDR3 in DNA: TGTGCCAGCAGTTTCTATTCGGGACTAGCGCCGACCGGGGAGCTGTTTTTT.

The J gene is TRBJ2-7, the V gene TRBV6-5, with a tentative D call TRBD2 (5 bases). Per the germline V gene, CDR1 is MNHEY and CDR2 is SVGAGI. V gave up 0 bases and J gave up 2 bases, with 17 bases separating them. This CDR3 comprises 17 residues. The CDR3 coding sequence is TGTGCCAGCAGTTACTCGAGTTTGGGAGACAACCCCTACGAGCAGTACTTC. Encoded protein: CASSYSSLGDNPYEQYF.

The chain's CDR3 is CASSLVGSVNTEAFF. DNA of the CDR3: TGCGCCAGCAGCTTGGTGGGCAGCGTGAACACTGAAGCTTTCTTT. The genes are TRBV5-1 and TRBJ1-1; D is ambiguous. The CDR3 loop spans 15 amino acids. V lost 0 bases, J lost 0 bases, and 9 bases lay in between. CDR1 and CDR2 (germline): SGHRS, YFSETQ.

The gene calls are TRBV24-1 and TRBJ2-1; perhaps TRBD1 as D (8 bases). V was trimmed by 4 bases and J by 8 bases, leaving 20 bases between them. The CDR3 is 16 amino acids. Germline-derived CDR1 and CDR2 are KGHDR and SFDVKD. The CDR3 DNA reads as TGTGCCACCAGTGACTTAACAGGGGGAGGGTTGGATGAGCAGTTCTTC. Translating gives CATSDLTGGGLDEQFF.

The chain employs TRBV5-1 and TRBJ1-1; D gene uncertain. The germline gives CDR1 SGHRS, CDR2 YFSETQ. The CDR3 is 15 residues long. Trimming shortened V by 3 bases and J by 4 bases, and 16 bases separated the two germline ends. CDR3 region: CASSSLAAVGTEAFF. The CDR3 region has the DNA TGCGCCAGCAGCTCCCTGGCGGCCGTCGGCACTGAAGCTTTCTTT.

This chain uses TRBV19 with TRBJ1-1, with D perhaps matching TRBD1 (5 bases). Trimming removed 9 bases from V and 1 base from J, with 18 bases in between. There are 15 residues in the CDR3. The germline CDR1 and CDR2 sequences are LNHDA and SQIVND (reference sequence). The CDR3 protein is CASNPGPTGNTEAFF. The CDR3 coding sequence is TGTGCCAGCAATCCTGGACCCACAGGGAACACTGAAGCTTTCTTT.

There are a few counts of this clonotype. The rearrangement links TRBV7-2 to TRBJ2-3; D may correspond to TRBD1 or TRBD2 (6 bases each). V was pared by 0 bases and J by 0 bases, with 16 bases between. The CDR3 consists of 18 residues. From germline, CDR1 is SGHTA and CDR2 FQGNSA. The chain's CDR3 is CASSLAGGWRRSTDTQYF. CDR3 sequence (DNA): TGTGCCAGCAGCTTAGCGGGGGGCTGGAGACGAAGCACAGATACGCAGTATTTT. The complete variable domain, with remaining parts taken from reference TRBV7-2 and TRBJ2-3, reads GAGVSQSPSNKVTEKGKDVELRCDPISGHTALYWYRQSLGQGLEFLIYFQGNSAPDKSGLPSDRFSAERTGGSVSTLTIQRTQQEDSAVYLCASSLAGGWRRSTDTQYFGPGTRLTVL.

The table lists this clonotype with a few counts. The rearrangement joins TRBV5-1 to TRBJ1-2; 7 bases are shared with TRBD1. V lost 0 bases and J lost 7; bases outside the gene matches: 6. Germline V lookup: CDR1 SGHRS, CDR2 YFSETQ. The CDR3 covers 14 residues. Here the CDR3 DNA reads TGCGCCAGCAGCTTGGCCCTATCAGGGGGTGGCTACACCTTC. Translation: CASSLALSGGGYTF.

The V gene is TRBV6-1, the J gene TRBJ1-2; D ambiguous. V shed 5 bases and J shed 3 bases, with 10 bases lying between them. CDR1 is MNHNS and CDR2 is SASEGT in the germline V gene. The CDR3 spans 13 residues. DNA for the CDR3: TGTGCCAGCAGTACGGATAGCTACTATGGCTACACCTTC. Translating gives CASSTDSYYGYTF.

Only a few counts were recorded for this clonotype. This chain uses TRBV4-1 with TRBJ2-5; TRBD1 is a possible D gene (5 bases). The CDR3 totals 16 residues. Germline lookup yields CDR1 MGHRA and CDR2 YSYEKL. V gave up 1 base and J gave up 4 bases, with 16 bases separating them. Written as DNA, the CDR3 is TGCGCCAGCAGCCAAGCGGGTACAGGAAGGAGAGAGACCCAGTACTTC. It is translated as CASSQAGTGRRETQYF.

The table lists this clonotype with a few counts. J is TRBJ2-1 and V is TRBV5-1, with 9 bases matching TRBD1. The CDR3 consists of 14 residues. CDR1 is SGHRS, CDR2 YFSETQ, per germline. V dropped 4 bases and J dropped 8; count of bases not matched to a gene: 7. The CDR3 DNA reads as TGCGCCAGCAGCCCCACCGGGACAGGGCATGAGCAGTTCTTC. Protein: CASSPTGTGHEQFF.

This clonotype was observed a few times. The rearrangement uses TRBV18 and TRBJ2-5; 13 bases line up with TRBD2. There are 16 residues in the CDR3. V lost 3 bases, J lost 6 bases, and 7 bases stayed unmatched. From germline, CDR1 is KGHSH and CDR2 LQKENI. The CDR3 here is CASSPGGTSGIKTQYF. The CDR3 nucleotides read TGTGCCAGCTCACCCGGTGGGACTAGCGGGATTAAGACCCAGTACTTC.

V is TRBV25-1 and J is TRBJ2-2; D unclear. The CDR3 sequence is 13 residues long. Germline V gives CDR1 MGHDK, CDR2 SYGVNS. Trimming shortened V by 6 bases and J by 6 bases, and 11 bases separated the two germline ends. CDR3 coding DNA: TGTGCCAGCAGAGACCTCCCAGCCGGGGAGCTGTTTTTT. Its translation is CASRDLPAGELFF.

The CDR3 is CASRNHAGRNTVGGKLFF. CDR3 in DNA: TGTGCCAGTAGAAACCACGCCGGACGGAACACGGTCGGTGGAAAACTGTTTTTT. The chain uses TRBV19 and TRBJ1-4; D gene uncertain. V was clipped by 6 bases and J by 10 bases, with 30 bases between them. Per the germline V gene, CDR1 is LNHDA and CDR2 is SQIVND (reference sequence). The CDR3 is 18 residues long. The variable domain in full, completed from reference TRBV19 and TRBJ1-4, reads DGGITQSPKYLFRKEGQNVTLSCEQNLNHDAMYWYRQDPGQGLRLIYYSQIVNDFQKGDIAEGYSVSREKKESFPLTVTSAQKNPTAFYLCASRNHAGRNTVGGKLFFGSGTQLSVL.

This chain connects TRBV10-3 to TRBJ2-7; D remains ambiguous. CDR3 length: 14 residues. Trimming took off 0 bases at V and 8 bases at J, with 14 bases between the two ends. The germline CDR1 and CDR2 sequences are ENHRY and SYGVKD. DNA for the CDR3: TGTGCCATCAGTGAGTCGATTTCAGCTGAGAAGCAGTACTTC. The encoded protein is CAISESISAEKQYF.

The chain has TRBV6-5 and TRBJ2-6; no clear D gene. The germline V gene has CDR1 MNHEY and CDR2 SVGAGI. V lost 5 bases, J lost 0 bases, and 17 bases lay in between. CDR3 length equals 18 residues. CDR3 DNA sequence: TGTGCCAGCAGTCGGGTCTCTTACCCCCTCTCTGGGGCCAACGTCCTGACTTTC. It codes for CASSRVSYPLSGANVLTF.

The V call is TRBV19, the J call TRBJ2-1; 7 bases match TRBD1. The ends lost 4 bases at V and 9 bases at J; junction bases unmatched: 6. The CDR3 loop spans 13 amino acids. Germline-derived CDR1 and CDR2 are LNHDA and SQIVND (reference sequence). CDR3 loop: CASSTDRASEQFF. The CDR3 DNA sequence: TGTGCCAGTAGTACCGACAGGGCTAGTGAGCAGTTCTTC.